The clone carrying this T cell receptor (beta chain) was found once. Its antigen is unidentified. These data originate in a study of T cell clones after liver transplantation. Study details: Samples came from ITN030ST, which attempted immunosuppression withdrawal within 2 years of liver transplantation.

Points from the study as a whole: The donor-reactive repertoire was only partly measurable in a couple of subjects, lacking donor cells.

Thawed unstimulated PBMCs were FACS-sorted by CD3, CD4 and CD8 into two populations. V dropped 5 bases and J dropped 5; count of bases not matched to a gene: 7. The CDR3 extends over 15 amino acids. Germline V lookup: CDR1 SGHVS, CDR2 FNYEAQ. TCRdb's table, derived via immunoSEQ multiplex PCR, lists solely in-frame clones and lacks some. The sample comprises about 120,000 clones, approximately 90% of which are singletons, and around 0.8% rests with the top ten. The clonotype comes from a human patient who received a liver transplant. Some T cells may trace back to the graft donor. Sequenced material: CD4+ T cells from blood, taken 12 months after liver transplant. J is TRBJ2-2 and V is TRBV7-6; 8 bases map to TRBD1. CDR3 loop: CASSRQGAETGELFF. The CDR3 DNA reads as TGTGCCAGCAGCCGCCAGGGGGCGGAAACCGGGGAGCTGTTTTTT.